These 21 T cell receptor beta chains share one sample of origin, sequenced in a study of T-cell reconstitution after alpha-beta-depleted transplantation in children (dated by TCRdb to the mid-2010s). Library prep was done by PCR. The instrument given in TCRdb is Illumina HiSeq 2500. Molecular barcoding was employed in the preparation of TCR libraries, with unique molecular identifiers being used to normalize TCRbeta repertoire quantification. TCRdb reanalyzed the raw reads on its own, using fastp at Q25 for trimming and MiXCR for clone calling, and kept in-frame beta chains. Merged by CDR3 protein, the rows form single entries marked with the most common genes and DNA. A total of about 210,000 distinct CDR3 sequences appear in this sample, over 15% of them only once. Roughly two fifths of the sample comes from the top ten. This specimen's treatment or condition label, per the study, means: allogeneic hematopoietic cell transplantation with graft depleted of TCRalphabeta T cells and CD19 B cells.

Sequences were derived from PBMCs, mostly from graft donor cells, sampled 360 days after TCRalphabeta/CD19-depleted stem cell transplant. The receptors come from a male patient between 2 and 10 years old who had a stem cell transplant for acute lymphoblastic leukemia, so the T cells may come from the graft donor.

The V call is TRBV27, the J call TRBJ2-1, with D uncertain. Looked up from germline, CDR1 is MNHEY and CDR2 is SMNVEV (reference sequence). CDR3 length equals 14 residues. Deletions cut 2 bases from V and 8 bases from J, with 13 bases between. The DNA of the CDR3 is TGTGCCAGCAGTTTAGGTAACTTGTTCGATGAGCAGTTCTTC. Translation gives CASSLGNLFDEQFF.

This clonotype was counted between two and nine times. The chain is built from TRBV29-1 and TRBJ2-2, with a weak D call TRBD1 (6 bases). This CDR3 is 13 amino acids long. CDR1 SQVTM and CDR2 ANQGSEA come from the germline V gene. V shed 5 bases and J shed 2 bases, with 9 bases lying between them. Here the CDR3 reads CSVYRANTGELFF. The CDR3 DNA follows: TGCAGCGTTTACAGGGCTAACACCGGGGAGCTGTTTTTT.

This clonotype was detected a few times. The rearrangement joins TRBV7-2 to TRBJ2-1; either TRBD1 or TRBD2 may fit D (5 bases each). Germline lookup yields CDR1 SGHTA and CDR2 FQGNSA. V dropped 5 bases and J dropped 6 bases, with 23 bases sitting between them. The CDR3 spans 17 residues. CDR3 in DNA: TGTGCCAGCAGCCTCCTCTCCTACGGGGCATCGGTCAATGAGCAGTTCTTC. As protein: CASSLLSYGASVNEQFF.

The rearrangement uses TRBV6-4 and TRBJ2-1, with 8 bases lining up with TRBD1. This CDR3 is 15 amino acids long. Germline CDR1 reads MRHNA; CDR2 reads SNTAGT. V gave up 4 bases and J gave up 8 bases; unmatched junction bases: 10. The CDR3, as DNA: TGTGCCAGCAGTGCTCAGGGGGCTAGGGTGCATGAGCAGTTCTTC. Its protein product is CASSAQGARVHEQFF.

This clonotype was recorded many times. The V gene is TRBV5-1, the J gene TRBJ2-3, with TRBD1 matching 8 bases. J gave up 6 bases and V 3 bases, and 3 bases lay outside the gene matches. Germline V gives CDR1 SGHRS, CDR2 YFSETQ. CDR3 length: 13 residues. CDR3: CASSWGQADTQYF. Here the CDR3 DNA reads TGCGCCAGCAGCTGGGGACAGGCGGATACGCAGTATTTT.

The genes are TRBV3-1 and TRBJ2-7; 7 bases line up with TRBD1. CDR3 length: 15 amino acids. Trimming took 4 bases from V and 4 from J; bases not matched to a gene: 10. Germline V gene sequence: CDR1 LGHDT, CDR2 YNNKEL (reference sequence). The CDR3 spells CASSPGQAPNYEQYF. In DNA, the CDR3 is TGTGCCAGCAGCCCTGGACAGGCGCCCAATTACGAGCAGTACTTC.

This clonotype was counted a few times. V is TRBV28 and J is TRBJ2-3; D is perhaps TRBD2 (5 bases). V was trimmed by 2 bases and J by 2 bases, leaving 17 bases between them. Germline V gene data show CDR1 as MDHEN and CDR2 as SYDVKM. CDR3 length: 17 amino acids. The CDR3 is CASSLVRSGKDTDTQYF. The CDR3 DNA follows: TGTGCCAGCAGTTTAGTCAGGTCGGGAAAGGACACAGATACGCAGTATTTT.

The CDR3 loop is CSVGSWTNEQFF. In nucleotides, the CDR3 is TGCAGCGTTGGAAGCTGGACGAATGAGCAGTTCTTC. V is TRBV29-1 and J is TRBJ2-1, with D uncertain. The germline V gene encodes CDR1 SQVTM and CDR2 ANQGSEA. The CDR3 is made up of 12 amino acids. Trimming pared 4 bases from V and 7 bases from J, leaving 11 bases between.

This clonotype was found a few times. The chain uses TRBV11-1 and TRBJ2-2; D might be TRBD2 (5 bases). Germline V CDR1 and CDR2: SGHAT, FQDESV (reference sequence). This CDR3 region has 16 residues. With 0 bases removed from V and 8 bases from J, the gap between germline ends came to 16 bases. CDR3 region: CASSLAPRVSNGELFF. The DNA for the CDR3 is TGTGCCAGCAGCTTAGCCCCGAGGGTTTCCAATGGGGAGCTGTTTTTT.

This chain joins TRBV20-1 and TRBJ2-7; maybe TRBD1 (6 bases). Trimming pared 3 bases from V and 1 base from J, leaving 16 bases between. This CDR3 spans 15 amino acids. Looked up from germline, CDR1 is DFQATT and CDR2 is SNEGSKA (reference sequence). The CDR3 is CSASPGGPISYEQYF. Written as DNA, the CDR3 is TGCAGTGCTAGTCCTGGGGGCCCCATTTCCTACGAGCAGTACTTC.

This clonotype was recorded a few times. The chain joins TRBV5-1 to TRBJ1-1; TRBD1 agrees at 9 bases. CDR3 length: 17 amino acids. Germline values: CDR1 SGHRS, CDR2 YFSETQ. J was trimmed by 4 bases and V by 4 bases; bases with no gene match: 14. The DNA for the CDR3 is TGCGCCAGCAGCCTTGAGGCGGACAGGGGCGGAAGCACTGAAGCTTTCTTT. This codes for CASSLEADRGGSTEAFF.

A few counts support this clonotype. Germline is not matched at one junction end, which may reflect a read error. The chain has TRBV29-1 and TRBJ1-2, with TRBD1 identical over 7 bases. Germline CDR1 and CDR2: SQVTM and ANQGSEA. The CDR3 is 9 residues long. DNA for the CDR3: TGCAGCGTTGAGTCGACAGGGCCCTTC. It is translated as CSVESTGPF.

This clonotype was counted at least ten times. Germline is not matched at one junction end, which may reflect a read error. The chain combines TRBV7-2 with TRBJ2-3; 10 bases match TRBD2. CDR1 is SGHTA and CDR2 is FQGNSA in the germline V gene. The CDR3 extends over 14 amino acids. The CDR3 bases are TGTGCCAGCAGCTTAGTCGAAACGGGACTAGCGCCGTGTTTT. Translation: CASSLVETGLAPCF.

The rearrangement joins TRBV19 to TRBJ2-7, with D possibly matching TRBD2 (5 bases). The CDR3 runs to 12 residues. In germline, CDR1 is LNHDA, CDR2 SQIVND (reference sequence). Trimming cost V 2 bases and J 6 bases, with 8 bases left between them. The CDR3 sequence is CASSITGSEQYF. The CDR3 nucleotides are TGTGCCAGTAGTATAACGGGAAGCGAGCAGTACTTC.

This clonotype was detected a few times. The rearrangement uses TRBV20-1 and TRBJ2-6; D is tentatively TRBD1 or TRBD2 (5 bases each). The CDR3 is 15 amino acids. V shed 5 bases and J shed 1 base, with 12 bases lying between them. The germline CDR1 and CDR2 sequences are DFQATT and SNEGSKA (reference sequence). The DNA for the CDR3 is TGCAGTGCTTCGGGACGGCCATCTGGGGCCAACGTCCTGACTTTC. It translates to CSASGRPSGANVLTF.

This clonotype was seen only a few times. V gene TRBV20-1 combines with J gene TRBJ1-1; 10 bases line up with TRBD1. J was trimmed by 5 bases and V by 6 bases; bases with no gene match: 6. There are 13 residues in the CDR3. Germline V gene lookup returns CDR1 DFQATT and CDR2 SNEGSKA (reference sequence). CDR3 residues: CSADDRGQTEAFF. The CDR3 DNA reads TGCAGTGCGGACGACAGGGGGCAGACTGAAGCTTTCTTT.

This clonotype has just a few counts. The chain joins TRBV12-3 or TRBV12-4 to TRBJ2-1; 12 nucleotides match TRBD2. With 1 base clipped from V and 14 bases from J, the junction kept 6 bases outside the gene matches. The CDR3 runs 14 residues. DNA for the CDR3: TGTGCCAGCAGTTTAGATCTAGCGGGGGGGTTGAAGTTCTTC. It translates to CASSLDLAGGLKFF.

This clonotype is a singleton in its sample. CDR3 sequence reads: CASSQDRHSPLHF. In nucleotides, the CDR3 is TGTGCCAGCAGCCAAGATCGGCATTCACCCCTCCACTTT. The chain uses TRBV4-2 and TRBJ1-6, with D uncertain. CDR1 is LGHNA and CDR2 is YNFKEQ in the germline V gene. V lost 0 bases and J lost 8, with 5 bases in between. This CDR3 is built from 13 residues.

The chain is built from TRBV11-2 and TRBJ2-3; D uncertain. This CDR3 region has 12 residues. Trimming stripped 4 bases from V and 7 bases from J, with 9 bases between. Germline lookup yields CDR1 SGHAT and CDR2 FQNNGV. This CDR3 is CASSSPLHTQYF. The CDR3, as DNA: TGTGCCAGCAGCTCTCCTCTGCATACGCAGTATTTT.

This clonotype was detected only a few times. The chain employs TRBV5-4 and TRBJ2-7; D uncertain. The CDR3 is 14 residues long. Trimming removed 4 bases from V and 2 bases from J, with 13 bases in between. CDR1 and CDR2 from the germline V gene are SGHNT and YYREEE (reference sequence). The CDR3 protein is CASSRRGYPYEQYF. The DNA of the CDR3 is TGTGCCAGCAGCCGCAGAGGTTATCCCTACGAGCAGTACTTC. The variable domain in full, completed from reference TRBV5-4 and TRBJ2-7, reads ETGVTQSPTHLIKTRGQQVTLRCSSQSGHNTVSWYQQALGQGPQFIFQYYREEENGRGNFPPRFSGLQFPNYSSELNVNALELDDSALYLCASSRRGYPYEQYFGPGTRLTVT.

This clonotype was counted only a few times. The genes are TRBV6-5 and TRBJ2-3; perhaps TRBD2 as D (6 bases). The CDR3 consists of 18 residues. Deletions cut 2 bases from V and 0 bases from J, with 18 bases between. CDR1 and CDR2 from the germline V gene are MNHEY and SVGAGI. The CDR3 DNA sequence: TGTGCCAGCAGTTACGGCCTTGGACTAACCGCTAGCACAGATACGCAGTATTTT. The encoded protein is CASSYGLGLTASTDTQYF.